These 12 T cell receptor beta chains originate from one sample sequenced in a study of identical twins. Each CDR3 protein gets one entry after TCRdb re-called the 5' RACE reads with MiXCR. The table includes 450,000 to 650,000 distinct CDR3 sequences, approximately 9.6% detected once. Separately, the same data were catalogued under a study of yellow fever vaccine responses in identical twins.

Input material: PBMCs. These TCRs come from a woman aged 18-35 years in good health.

This clonotype was counted ten times or more. The rearrangement links TRBV4-1 to TRBJ2-3, with D perhaps matching TRBD1 or TRBD2 (5 bases each). Germline values: CDR1 MGHRA, CDR2 YSYEKL. The CDR3 extends over 17 amino acids. V was pared by 0 bases and J by 0 bases, with 13 bases between. This CDR3 reads CASSQEGDETSTDTQYF. The CDR3 DNA reads as TGCGCCAGCAGCCAAGAGGGGGACGAGACTAGCACAGATACGCAGTATTTT.

This clonotype was counted many times. The gene calls are TRBV20-1 and TRBJ2-1; no clear D gene. CDR1 and CDR2 from the germline V gene are DFQATT and SNEGSKA (reference sequence). CDR3 size: 11 residues. Trimming cost V 3 bases and J 8 bases, with 8 bases left between them. CDR3 residues: CSASRSHEQFF. DNA for the CDR3: TGCAGTGCTAGTCGTTCTCATGAGCAGTTCTTC.

Of note for this clonotype: Compared with germline, one end of the junction differs, possibly owing to a read error. The chain combines TRBV7-7 with TRBJ2-1, with D possibly called TRBD1 or TRBD2 (5 bases each). Germline CDR1 is SSHAT and CDR2 is FNYEAQ (reference sequence). This CDR3 has 16 residues. The CDR3 region is CASSLEPGTHYNEQFF. Here the CDR3 DNA reads TGTGCTAGCAGCTTAGAACCGGGGACGCATTACAATGAGCAGTTCTTC.

This clonotype was picked up a small number of times. The chain uses TRBV7-2 and TRBJ2-5; TRBD2 is a possible D gene (6 bases). The length of the CDR3 is 15 residues. Germline assignment: CDR1 SGHTA and CDR2 FQGNSA. V was clipped by 6 bases and J by 5 bases, with 19 bases between them. The CDR3 DNA reads as TGTGCCAGCAGGAAATCGGGACTCGGATGGGAGACCCAGTACTTC. Protein product: CASRKSGLGWETQYF.

The chain couples TRBV11-1 to TRBJ2-3; D may be TRBD1 (6 bases). Germline CDR1 SGHAT, CDR2 FQDESV (reference sequence). The length of the CDR3 is 17 residues. The ends were cut back, 5 bases at V and 1 base at J, with 19 bases in the middle. This chain's CDR3 is CASSLQLQGWGTDTQYF. The CDR3 nucleotides are TGTGCCAGCAGCCTACAACTACAGGGATGGGGCACAGATACGCAGTATTTT.

There are a few counts of this clonotype. This chain joins TRBV7-2 and TRBJ2-7; D remains unclear. Between the trimmed V and J ends, which lost 5 bases and 2 bases, there was a span of 10 bases. The CDR3 runs 13 residues. Germline-derived CDR1 and CDR2 are SGHTA and FQGNSA. CDR3 nucleotide sequence: TGTGCCAGCAGCCAAGACAATACCTACGAGCAGTACTTC. Amino acids: CASSQDNTYEQYF.

The sample holds many counts of this clonotype. This sequence joins TRBV24-1 and TRBJ2-1; the D call may be TRBD1 or TRBD2 (5 bases each). CDR1 is KGHDR, CDR2 SFDVKD, per germline. V was shortened by 4 bases and J by 7 bases, with 13 bases between the two germline ends. This CDR3 region has 14 residues. The CDR3 region has the DNA TGTGCCACCAGTGACGCCGGGGCCCCAAATGAGCAGTTCTTC. Translating it yields CATSDAGAPNEQFF.

This clonotype was counted between two and nine times. This chain uses TRBV2 with TRBJ2-1; D may be TRBD2 (5 bases). CDR1 SNHLY and CDR2 FYNNEI come from the germline V gene. The CDR3 length is 15 residues. V was shortened by 1 base and J by 1 base, with 8 bases between the two germline ends. The CDR3 sequence is CASSEGTGSYNEQFF. CDR3 sequence (DNA): TGTGCCAGCAGTGAAGGGACGGGGTCCTACAATGAGCAGTTCTTC.

The chain links TRBV3-1 to TRBJ2-3, with 8 bases aligning to TRBD1. The CDR3 contains 21 residues. The junction had 23 bases not matched to a gene; V was cut back by 0 bases and J by 6 bases. Germline CDR1 and CDR2: LGHDT and YNNKEL (reference sequence). As DNA, the CDR3 is TGTGCCAGCAGCCAAGATCTCGGACAGGGACCGGGCAGAGCACAGTCGGATACGCAGTATTTT. Its protein is CASSQDLGQGPGRAQSDTQYF.

The chain is built from TRBV20-1 and TRBJ2-7; 12 bases fit TRBD2. The V segment lost 3 bases and the J segment 5 bases; nucleotides outside the gene matches: 5. The V gene's germline CDR1 is DFQATT and CDR2 SNEGSKA (reference sequence). The CDR3 is 14 amino acids. CDR3 bases: TGCAGTGCTAGTCCTAGCGGGGGGGCTGACGAGCAGTACTTC. Amino acid sequence: CSASPSGGADEQYF.

The rearrangement uses TRBV14 and TRBJ1-4; D is unclear. The V gene's germline CDR1 is SGHDN and CDR2 FVKESK. The length of the CDR3 is 11 residues. V was shortened by 5 bases and J by 10 bases, with 8 bases between the two germline ends. In nucleotides, the CDR3 is TGTGCCAGCAGCGGTTACGGAAAACTGTTTTTT. Protein: CASSGYGKLFF.

The sample holds a few counts of this clonotype. The chain has TRBV30 and TRBJ2-5; the D call may be TRBD1 or TRBD2 (5 bases each). V shed 0 bases and J shed 10 bases, with 12 bases lying between them. From germline, CDR1 is GTSNPN and CDR2 SVGIG (reference sequence). CDR3 length equals 12 residues. The CDR3: CAWSVTGRGQYF. The CDR3 nucleotides are TGTGCCTGGAGTGTAACGGGACGTGGCCAGTACTTC.